The 10 T cell receptor beta chains in this list originate from one sample, sequenced in a study of graft-versus-host responses after intestinal transplantation. Graft-derived tissue was subjected to processing to liberate intraepithelial and lamina propria lymphocytes. Data came from immunoSEQ multiplex PCR; TCRdb stores just in-frame clones and leaves some out. This sample has about 8,900 clones, with 65% to 70% found just once. Source: ileum tissue, taken roughly 450 days after transplant. Receptors originate from a human patient who received an intestinal transplant, so some T cells may come from the graft donor.

The chain uses TRBV28 and TRBJ2-2; D unclear. CDR1 and CDR2 (germline): MDHEN, SYDVKM. The germline V and J ends were trimmed by 4 bases and 6 bases, with 12 bases remaining between them. This CDR3 spans 14 amino acids. CDR3 residues: CASSSAQSPGELFF. CDR3 coding DNA: TGTGCCAGCAGTTCCGCTCAGTCGCCCGGGGAGCTGTTTTTT.

The genes are TRBV18 and TRBJ2-7, with 11 bases matching TRBD1. In germline, CDR1 is KGHSH, CDR2 LQKENI. The CDR3 loop spans 15 amino acids. V lost 4 bases, J lost 4 bases, and 6 bases stayed unmatched. The CDR3 nucleotides read TGTGCCAGCTCACAAGGACAGGGGGCGGAGTACGAGCAGTACGTC. Amino acid sequence: CASSQGQGAEYEQYV.

V gene TRBV16 combines with J gene TRBJ2-5, with D unclear. Trimming removed 1 base at V and 0 bases at J, with 15 bases between. Germline lookup yields CDR1 KGHSY and CDR2 FQNENV. CDR3 size: 17 residues. The CDR3 loop reads CASSQLGPQSYQETQYF. CDR3 DNA sequence: TGTGCCAGCAGCCAATTAGGACCACAATCGTACCAAGAGACCCAGTACTTC.

The rearrangement joins TRBV7-3 to TRBJ2-5; D not resolved. CDR1 SGHTA and CDR2 FQGTGA come from the germline V gene. The CDR3 consists of 13 residues. Trimming pared 1 base from V and 4 bases from J, leaving 7 bases between. The CDR3 DNA reads as TGTGCCAGCAGCTTAAACAGACTAGAGACCCAGTACTTC. It codes for CASSLNRLETQYF.

The CDR3 DNA is TGTGCCAGCAGCCTAACAGGGAGGAATGAGCAGTTCTTC. Protein product: CASSLTGRNEQFF. The gene calls are TRBV5-5 and TRBJ2-1; D possibly matches TRBD1 or TRBD2 (6 bases each). Germline CDR1 reads SGHKS; CDR2 reads YYEKEE (reference sequence). The CDR3 is 13 residues long. The ends were cut back, 4 bases at V and 7 bases at J, with 12 bases in the middle.

This rearrangement joins TRBV11-2 to TRBJ2-3; TRBD1 matches at 7 bases. This CDR3 has 18 residues. V dropped 1 base and J dropped 2; count of bases not matched to a gene: 12. From germline, CDR1 is SGHAT and CDR2 FQNNGV. The CDR3 protein is CASSLVPLDRDNTDTQYF. CDR3 in DNA: TGTGCCAGCAGCTTAGTCCCCCTCGACAGGGATAACACAGATACGCAGTATTTT.

The chain recombines TRBV4-3 with TRBJ2-5; a possible D gene is TRBD1 (5 bases). This CDR3 is built from 15 residues. With 4 bases removed from V and 5 bases from J, the gap between germline ends came to 17 bases. The germline gives CDR1 LGHNA, CDR2 YSLEER. In nucleotides, the CDR3 is TGCGCCAGCAGCCTTATTAGGGGTGGAAGTGAGACCCAGTACTTC. This encodes CASSLIRGGSETQYF.

J is TRBJ1-6 and V is TRBV28, with D possibly TRBD1 on 5 matching bases. Trimming pared 6 bases from V and 4 bases from J, leaving 10 bases between. In germline, CDR1 is MDHEN, CDR2 SYDVKM. This CDR3 is built from 14 residues. CDR3 sequence (DNA): TGTGCCAGCAGCGTCGACAGATATAATTCACCCCTCCACTTT. This encodes CASSVDRYNSPLHF.

This chain links TRBV6-5 with TRBJ1-2, with 7 bases fitting TRBD1. J gave up 2 bases and V 0 bases, and 6 bases lay outside the gene matches. In germline, CDR1 is MNHEY, CDR2 SVGAGI. The CDR3 runs to 16 residues. The CDR3 nucleotides read TGTGCCAGCAGTTACTCGAGTTTACAGGGGAACTATGGCTACACCTTC. Its protein product is CASSYSSLQGNYGYTF.

Only a few counts were recorded for this clone. J is TRBJ1-2 and V is TRBV10-1; 9 nucleotides match TRBD1. There are 17 residues in the CDR3. With 6 bases clipped from V and 4 bases from J, the junction kept 15 bases outside the gene matches. CDR1 WNHNN and CDR2 SYGVQD come from the germline V gene (reference sequence). The CDR3 region has the DNA TGCGCCAGCAGCGCTCCGGGACAGGGAGGAGTAGGCTATGGCTACACCTTC. Amino acids: CASSAPGQGGVGYGYTF.